This record looks at one T cell receptor beta chain sequence and its context. Its matching antigen is unknown. Germline CDR1 and CDR2: MNHEY and SMNVEV (reference sequence). Trimming took 5 bases from V and 5 from J, leaving 19 bases between them. The CDR3 loop spans 15 amino acids. PCR used 60 Vbeta primers and 13 Jbeta primers. Here immunoSEQ multiplex PCR was the method, and the copy in TCRdb shows in-frame clones only, minus some. Here the sample spans about 160,000 clones, 77% being singletons. These data come from a study of cytomegalovirus exposure and HLA in healthy donors. The study's findings and limits: In an earlier analysis, most TCR beta V segments were productive about 87% or about 30% of the time. Associated with HLA alleles at 0.05 false discovery rate in a later analysis were over 15,000 TCR beta sequences. The listing of 150 or so TCR beta chains classed them as cytomegalovirus-associated.

The chain combines TRBV27 with TRBJ2-7; D gene uncertain. Specimen: PBMCs. This TCR was sampled from a woman aged 30 to 39 in good health and CMV-seronegative. CDR3 bases: TGTGCCAGCAGTAGTGGAGTGACGGAACGGGACGAGCAGTACTTC. Amino acids: CASSSGVTERDEQYF.